What follows are 23 T cell receptor beta chains derived from one specimen sequenced in a study of cytomegalovirus exposure and HLA in healthy donors (dated by TCRdb to about 2017). To prepare the library, the immunoSEQ multiplex PCR assay was applied. A mixture of 60 forward primers for TCR Vbeta segments and 13 reverse primers for TCR Jbeta segments was used in the multiplex PCR. TCRdb took this table from immuneACCESS and kept in-frame rearrangements with V and J called. Such tables lack part of the clones; where checked against another copy, unresolved V genes explain under half of the gap, and the rest is unexplained. The sample has under 200,000 clones on record, roughly 80% of them singletons. The biggest ten clones account for less than 2.5% of the sample. Sequencing was carried out using PBMCs. The source of these receptors is a male donor in good health and CMV-seronegative.

The gene calls are TRBV2 and TRBJ2-5; TRBD2 matches at 7 bases. This CDR3 is built from 16 residues. V lost 7 bases and J lost 4; bases outside the gene matches: 15. The germline gives CDR1 SNHLY, CDR2 FYNNEI. The CDR3 loop is CASNPLQAPGGETQYF. The CDR3, as DNA: TGTGCCAGCAACCCCCTCCAAGCGCCGGGGGGAGAGACCCAGTACTTC.

This clone has just a few counts. V and J are TRBV2 and TRBJ2-7, with 8 nucleotides matching TRBD1. From germline, CDR1 is SNHLY and CDR2 FYNNEI. The CDR3 length is 12 residues. V lost 6 bases, J lost 5 bases, and 3 bases stayed unmatched. The CDR3 region is CASSWTGNEQYF. CDR3 DNA sequence: TGTGCCAGCAGCTGGACAGGGAACGAGCAGTACTTC.

The rearrangement links TRBV5-1 to TRBJ2-1, with TRBD1 matching over 12 bases. From germline, CDR1 is SGHRS and CDR2 YFSETQ. V gave up 5 bases and J gave up 6 bases; unmatched junction bases: 3. CDR3 length: 14 amino acids. In DNA form, the CDR3 reads TGCGCCAGCAGGGGGACAGGGGGCATCAATGAGCAGTTCTTC. Amino acids: CASRGTGGINEQFF.

The J gene is TRBJ2-2, the V gene TRBV15, with 7 positions matching TRBD2. In germline, CDR1 is LNHNV, CDR2 YYDKDF (reference sequence). The CDR3 consists of 14 residues. V was pared by 8 bases and J by 3 bases, with 6 bases of the junction left unmatched. The CDR3 spells CATANLADTGELFF. CDR3 nucleotide sequence: TGTGCCACCGCCAATCTAGCGGACACCGGGGAGCTGTTTTTT.

The chain combines TRBV7-2 with TRBJ1-2; D unclear. CDR1 SGHTA and CDR2 FQGNSA come from the germline V gene. V was clipped by 3 bases and J by 7 bases, with 12 bases between them. The CDR3 consists of 13 residues. CDR3 region: CASSLERSGGYTF. The CDR3 DNA sequence: TGTGCCAGCAGCTTGGAGAGGTCGGGTGGCTACACCTTC.

The chain combines TRBV15 with TRBJ2-7, with D uncertain. This CDR3 has 13 residues. The germline V gene has CDR1 LNHNV and CDR2 YYDKDF (reference sequence). Trimming took 1 base from V and 6 from J, leaving 10 bases between them. This CDR3 is CATSRGRQVEQYF. The DNA for the CDR3 is TGTGCCACCAGCAGAGGCCGGCAGGTCGAGCAGTACTTC.

This clone has only one observation. J is TRBJ2-5 and V is TRBV30; no reliable D call. With the DNA end fitting TRBJ2-7 better, the J assignment may be wrong. Germline CDR1 GTSNPN, CDR2 SVGIG (reference sequence). The CDR3 loop spans 13 amino acids. In nucleotides, the CDR3 is TGTGCCCTTCTTCGTGAGGCCCCCTACGAGCAGTACTTC. It yields the protein CALLREAPYEQYF.

This clone has a single count. The chain combines TRBV4-1 with TRBJ1-2; TRBD1 agrees at 8 bases. This CDR3 comprises 15 residues. V lost 0 bases and J lost 7; bases outside the gene matches: 7. Germline V gene lookup returns CDR1 MGHRA and CDR2 YSYEKL. The CDR3 loop reads CASSQDRAGGRGYTF. CDR3 DNA sequence: TGCGCCAGCAGCCAAGATCGCGCAGGGGGCCGTGGCTACACCTTC.

The V call is TRBV5-1, the J call TRBJ1-2; D is ambiguous. Between the trimmed V and J ends, which lost 4 bases and 8 bases, there was a span of 18 bases. The CDR3 contains 14 residues. The V gene's germline CDR1 is SGHRS and CDR2 YFSETQ. The DNA for the CDR3 is TGCGCCAGCAGCGTGGACCCAACCAACCAGGGCTACACCTTC. Its protein is CASSVDPTNQGYTF.

This chain uses TRBV5-4 with TRBJ2-2; TRBD1 matches at 10 bases. The junction had 13 bases not matched to a gene; V was cut back by 3 bases and J by 8 bases. CDR1 is SGHNT and CDR2 is YYREEE in the germline V gene (reference sequence). CDR3 length equals 17 residues. The DNA for the CDR3 is TGTGCCAGCAGCTCAACTTGGGACAGGGGATTTGAAGGGGAGCTGTTTTTT. It encodes CASSSTWDRGFEGELFF.

V usage is TRBV12-1 and J usage is TRBJ1-5. TRBV12-1 is tagged as a pseudogene. This CDR3 is 16 amino acids long. Written as DNA, the CDR3 is TGTGCCAGCTTCTCTTGTGGGCGGGGCTTCAATCAGCCCCAGCATTTT. Amino acid sequence: CASFSCGRGFNQPQHF.

There are a few counts of this clone. The V gene is TRBV5-1, the J gene TRBJ1-4, with TRBD1 matching 8 bases. After removal of 4 bases from V and 2 bases from J, the junction contained 7 bases not matched to a gene. The germline V gene encodes CDR1 SGHRS and CDR2 YFSETQ. CDR3 length equals 16 residues. Here the CDR3 reads CASSVLQGGTNEKLFF. CDR3 DNA sequence: TGCGCCAGCAGCGTCCTACAGGGGGGGACTAATGAAAAACTGTTTTTT.

The chain carries TRBV20-1 and TRBJ2-7, with D tentatively TRBD2 (5 bases). Trimming left V 6 bases short and J 3 bases short, with 9 bases between. From germline, CDR1 is DFQATT and CDR2 SNEGSKA (reference sequence). The CDR3 has 11 residues. CDR3: CSARRIYEQYF. The CDR3 nucleotides are TGCAGTGCCAGGAGGATCTACGAGCAGTACTTC.

This rearrangement joins TRBV7-8 to TRBJ2-7; the match to TRBD1 covers 8 bases. Losses at the gene ends were 6 bases for V and 3 bases for J; bases not matched to a gene: 4. This CDR3 has 13 amino acids. Germline lookup yields CDR1 SGHVS and CDR2 FQNEAQ. The CDR3 bases are TGTGCCAGCAGTCGGACAGGGAACTACGAGCAGTACTTC. As protein: CASSRTGNYEQYF.

The CDR3 protein is CASKKETAFEAFF. CDR3 in DNA: TGTGCCAGCAAGAAGGAGACCGCGTTTGAAGCTTTCTTT. This chain joins TRBV6-1 and TRBJ1-1; D ambiguous. Germline assignment: CDR1 MNHNS and CDR2 SASEGT. The CDR3 covers 13 residues. V was cut by 7 bases and J by 7 bases, with 16 bases left in between.

This chain connects TRBV30 to TRBJ1-6; the D gene is possibly TRBD1 (6 bases). Trimming cost V 3 bases and J 6 bases, with 15 bases left between them. In germline, CDR1 is GTSNPN, CDR2 SVGIG (reference sequence). The CDR3 sequence is 15 residues long. CDR3 sequence (DNA): TGTGCCTGGAGACCTCGAGGGGGGGCTAATTCACCCCTCCACTTT. Its protein product is CAWRPRGGANSPLHF.

The chain carries TRBV6-1 and TRBJ2-3, with 9 bases lining up with TRBD2. Per germline, CDR1 MNHNS and CDR2 SASEGT. The CDR3 consists of 15 residues. Germline trimming cut 4 bases from V and 2 bases from J; bases unmatched to any gene: 4. The CDR3 spells CASSVGLALTDTQYF. CDR3 nucleotides: TGTGCCAGCAGTGTGGGACTAGCACTCACAGATACGCAGTATTTT.

Points on this clone: A read error may account for a junction end that differs from germline. V usage is TRBV7-8 and J usage is TRBJ2-7; perhaps TRBD1 as D (6 bases). This CDR3 region has 15 residues. CDR1 and CDR2 from the germline V gene are SGHVS and FQNEAQ. CDR3 nucleotide sequence: TGTGCCAGCAACTTAGGACAGCCTAGCTCCTACGAGCAGTACTTC. Translating gives CASNLGQPSSYEQYF. Filled out from reference TRBV7-8 and TRBJ2-7, the complete variable domain reads GAGVSQSPRYKVAKRGQDVALRCDPISGHVSLFWYQQALGQGPEFLTYFQNEAQLDKSGLPSDRFFAERPEGSVSTLKIQRTQQEDSAVYLCASNLGQPSSYEQYFGPGTRLTVT.

The V and J genes are TRBV7-6 and TRBJ2-5; weak D call: TRBD1 (7 bases). The V gene lost 5 bases and the J gene lost 5 bases, with 24 bases spanning the gap. The CDR3 sequence is 17 residues long. The germline V gene has CDR1 SGHVS and CDR2 FNYEAQ. The CDR3 DNA sequence: TGTGCCAGCAGCATCTTGGAGGGGGCGCGAGTGGCGGAGACCCAGTACTTC. This codes for CASSILEGARVAETQYF.

The rearrangement joins TRBV6-1 to TRBJ1-5, with TRBD1 matching over 9 bases. Germline V gene lookup returns CDR1 MNHNS and CDR2 SASEGT. The CDR3 sequence is 15 residues long. V dropped 4 bases and J dropped 1; count of bases not matched to a gene: 2. The CDR3 spells CASSVDRGSNQPQHF. CDR3 bases: TGTGCCAGCAGTGTGGACAGGGGAAGCAATCAGCCCCAGCATTTT.

This clone is categorized as medium-sized. The V call is TRBV6-5, the J call TRBJ1-1, with 10 bases fitting TRBD1. Germline V gives CDR1 MNHEY, CDR2 SVGAGI. The CDR3 extends over 12 amino acids. V shed 8 bases and J 4 bases; nucleotides not matched to a gene: 1. The DNA of the CDR3 is TGTGCCAGCGGGACAGGGGCCACTGAAGCTTTCTTT. It translates to CASGTGATEAFF.

V is TRBV4-1 and J is TRBJ1-4, with TRBD1 matching over 7 bases. Germline V gene lookup returns CDR1 MGHRA and CDR2 YSYEKL. The CDR3 extends over 17 amino acids. The J segment lost 4 bases and the V segment lost 0 bases, leaving 8 bases of the junction unmatched. The CDR3 DNA sequence: TGCGCCAGCAGCCAAGAAAAGGGGGCGCGGGGTAATGAAAAACTGTTTTTT. It encodes CASSQEKGARGNEKLFF.

This chain uses TRBV11-2 with TRBJ2-3; D uncertain. Trimming stripped 1 base from V and 6 bases from J, with 5 bases between. The CDR3 runs 12 residues. Germline CDR1 is SGHAT and CDR2 is FQNNGV. The CDR3 is CASSLVLDTQYF. The CDR3 nucleotides are TGTGCCAGCAGCTTAGTCCTCGATACGCAGTATTTT.